One and the same sample provided the 7 T cell receptor beta chains below, sequenced in a study of blood T cell repertoires in COVID-19. Some clones are missing from TCRdb's copy, which holds only in-frame ones; the method was immunoSEQ multiplex PCR. Counted here are 250,000 to 300,000 clones, nearly 90% occurring once; the ten biggest clones make up roughly 1.8%. The sequencing input was PBMCs or T cells enriched from blood (not recorded which). These receptors were collected from a woman aged 60 to 75 who had recovered from COVID-19.

Concerning this clone: The sample carries other DNA sequences with the same CDR3. This rearrangement joins TRBV24-1 to TRBJ1-1; possibly TRBD1 for D (5 bases). Germline V gene data show CDR1 as KGHDR and CDR2 as SFDVKD. The CDR3 spans 15 residues. V was shortened by 3 bases and J by 5 bases, with 15 bases between the two germline ends. CDR3 bases: TGTGCCACCAGTGATAGTGCGGGGGGGGATACTGAAGCTTTCTTT. Its protein product is CATSDSAGGDTEAFF.

V is TRBV15 and J is TRBJ2-7; possible D gene TRBD2, 5 bases. CDR3 length: 14 residues. CDR1 and CDR2 from the germline V gene are LNHNV and YYDKDF (reference sequence). V was shortened by 5 bases and J by 0 bases, with 11 bases between the two germline ends. CDR3 nucleotides: TGTGCCACCAGCGGCGGACTGGGCTCCTACGAGCAGTACTTC. It translates to CATSGGLGSYEQYF. The full variable domain, with the rest looked up from reference TRBV15 and TRBJ2-7, is DAMVIQNPRYQVTQFGKPVTLSCSQTLNHNVMYWYQQKSSQAPKLLFHYYDKDFNNEADTPDNFQSRRPNTSFCFLDIRSPGLGDTAMYLCATSGGLGSYEQYFGPGTRLTVT.

The chain joins TRBV3-1 (or the pseudogene TRBV3-2) to TRBJ2-1; D is possibly TRBD1 (5 bases). This CDR3 has 14 residues. The germline V gene encodes CDR1 LGHDT and CDR2 YNNKEL (reference sequence). Trimming left V 1 base short and J 5 bases short, with 9 bases between. CDR3: CASSQGGRDNEQFF. Here the CDR3 DNA reads TGTGCCAGCAGCCAAGGGGGCAGGGACAATGAGCAGTTCTTC.

The V gene is TRBV12-3 or TRBV12-4, the J gene TRBJ1-1, with D maybe TRBD1 (6 bases). The ends were cut back, 1 base at V and 12 bases at J, with 15 bases in the middle. This CDR3 region has 13 residues. This CDR3 reads CASSLGQGQKSFF. The CDR3, as DNA: TGTGCCAGCAGTTTAGGTCAGGGGCAGAAGTCTTTCTTT.

The chain couples TRBV24-1 to TRBJ2-5; D uncertain. Per germline, CDR1 KGHDR and CDR2 SFDVKD. This CDR3 is 12 amino acids long. Trimming pared 1 base from V and 4 bases from J, leaving 3 bases between. CDR3 sequence reads: CATSDFSETQYF. The CDR3 DNA follows: TGTGCCACCAGTGATTTCTCAGAGACCCAGTACTTC.

The gene calls are TRBV11-2 and TRBJ2-5, with 15 bases identical to TRBD2. The CDR3 extends over 17 amino acids. Germline lookup yields CDR1 SGHAT and CDR2 FQNNGV. V lost 6 bases and J lost 4; bases outside the gene matches: 9. As DNA, the CDR3 is TGTGCCAGCAGTCCCGGGACTAGCGGGAGGATCTTAGAGACCCAGTACTTC. Encoded protein: CASSPGTSGRILETQYF.

This clone was seen a single time. The V gene is TRBV7-9, the J gene TRBJ1-4; D might be TRBD1 (6 bases). The CDR3 is 16 residues long. Germline CDR1 reads SEHNR; CDR2 reads FQNEAQ (reference sequence). V was trimmed by 3 bases and J by 0 bases, leaving 11 bases between them. CDR3: CASSFDRPTTNEKLFF. The CDR3 coding sequence is TGTGCCAGCAGCTTCGACAGGCCTACAACTAATGAAAAACTGTTTTTT.